Presented here are 17 T cell receptor beta chains from one specimen sequenced in a study of T cells after yellow fever vaccination. In TCRdb, the 5' RACE reads were re-called with MiXCR into one record per CDR3 protein. The data hold some 560,000 distinct CDR3 sequences, with 15% to 20% observed a single time. This sample comprised PBMCs, obtained 15 days after the yellow fever booster vaccination. The receptors were gathered from a man aged 25 to 40 who received the YFV17D yellow fever vaccine.

This clonotype was counted a few times. V gene TRBV20-1 combines with J gene TRBJ2-3; D might be TRBD1 (5 bases). The V gene lost 3 bases and the J gene lost 3 bases, with 7 bases spanning the gap. Germline loops: CDR1 DFQATT, CDR2 SNEGSKA (reference sequence). The CDR3 runs 12 residues. The DNA of the CDR3 is TGCAGTGCTAGTCAGGGTACAGATACGCAGTATTTT. This codes for CSASQGTDTQYF.

This chain joins TRBV4-3 and TRBJ2-1; D unresolved. The CDR3 runs to 12 residues. In germline, CDR1 is LGHNA, CDR2 YSLEER. The V gene lost 1 base and the J gene lost 9 bases, with 7 bases spanning the gap. DNA for the CDR3: TGCGCCAGCAGCCAAGTCTGGGGTGAGCAGTTCTTC. Its translation is CASSQVWGEQFF.

The chain is built from TRBV7-2 and TRBJ1-1, with no clear D. The length of the CDR3 is 12 residues. Germline V gives CDR1 SGHTA, CDR2 FQGNSA. V was shortened by 4 bases and J by 2 bases, with 5 bases between the two germline ends. CDR3 sequence: CASSSSNTEAFF. CDR3 nucleotide sequence: TGTGCCAGCAGCTCCTCAAACACTGAAGCTTTCTTT.

The rearrangement uses TRBV10-1 and TRBJ2-3; D is undetermined. Germline V gives CDR1 WNHNN, CDR2 SYGVQD (reference sequence). Trimming removed 0 bases at V and 4 bases at J, with 5 bases between. This CDR3 is 13 amino acids long. CDR3 amino acids: CASSESISDTQYF. As DNA, the CDR3 is TGCGCCAGCAGTGAGTCGATTTCAGATACGCAGTATTTT.

The V and J genes are TRBV3-1 and TRBJ2-1; 7 bases agree with TRBD1. The CDR3 covers 18 residues. Trimming at V came to 11 bases and at J to 1 base, leaving 20 bases not matched to a gene. The germline CDR1 and CDR2 sequences are LGHDT and YNNKEL (reference sequence). CDR3 amino acids: CASSQGTDRDVSYNEQFF. Here the CDR3 DNA reads TGTGCCTCCTCCCAAGGGACAGACAGGGACGTTTCCTACAATGAGCAGTTCTTC.

This clonotype was picked up many times. This chain uses TRBV28 with TRBJ2-5; 8 positions agree with TRBD1. The ends lost 5 bases at V and 7 bases at J; junction bases unmatched: 15. The germline V gene encodes CDR1 MDHEN and CDR2 SYDVKM. The length of the CDR3 is 16 residues. Written as DNA, the CDR3 is TGTGCCAGCAGTGCCTTATACAGGGGGGCGGATCTGACCCAGTACTTC. Protein sequence: CASSALYRGADLTQYF.

This clonotype was seen a few times. This sequence joins TRBV7-9 and TRBJ2-2; a weak D match, TRBD2 (6 bases). V lost 5 bases to trimming and J lost 5 bases, with 18 bases between them. CDR3 length equals 16 residues. The V gene's germline CDR1 is SEHNR and CDR2 FQNEAQ (reference sequence). The CDR3 reads CASSPRGIAPTGELFF. In nucleotides, the CDR3 is TGTGCCAGCAGCCCCCGGGGGATAGCTCCTACCGGGGAGCTGTTTTTT.

V and J are TRBV20-1 and TRBJ2-6, with TRBD1 identical over 10 bases. Germline values: CDR1 DFQATT, CDR2 SNEGSKA (reference sequence). Germline trimming cut 6 bases from V and 3 bases from J; bases unmatched to any gene: 5. The CDR3 consists of 15 residues. The CDR3 protein is CSAMTGGLGANVLTF. DNA for the CDR3: TGCAGTGCAATGACAGGGGGCCTTGGGGCCAACGTCCTGACTTTC.

This clonotype has only a few counts. This chain joins TRBV5-1 and TRBJ2-7; TRBD1 matches at 10 bases. The CDR3 is 12 residues long. Unmatched junction bases numbered 6, after V lost 4 bases and J lost 11 bases. Per germline, CDR1 SGHRS and CDR2 YFSETQ. Here the CDR3 reads CASSKGTGVEYF. CDR3 DNA sequence: TGCGCCAGCAGCAAAGGGACAGGGGTCGAGTACTTC.

V and J are TRBV19 and TRBJ2-3, with 9 bases lining up with TRBD2. This CDR3 is built from 17 residues. Trimming at V came to 6 bases and at J to 0 bases, leaving 10 bases not matched to a gene. Germline-derived CDR1 and CDR2 are LNHDA and SQIVND (reference sequence). Written as DNA, the CDR3 is TGTGCCAGTAGGACCGGGACTAGCCACTTCAGCACAGATACGCAGTATTTT. The encoded protein is CASRTGTSHFSTDTQYF.

The CDR3 bases are TGTGCCACCAGTGATCCGGGACAGGTCCATGGGGAGACCCAGTACTTC. The encoded protein is CATSDPGQVHGETQYF. The chain employs TRBV24-1 and TRBJ2-5, with TRBD1 matching 8 bases. Germline CDR1 is KGHDR and CDR2 is SFDVKD. The J segment lost 5 bases and the V segment lost 3 bases, leaving 10 bases of the junction unmatched. The CDR3 runs 16 residues.

This chain joins TRBV4-3 and TRBJ2-3, with 12 bases aligning to TRBD2. The CDR3 length is 16 residues. The J segment lost 5 bases and the V segment lost 1 base, leaving 4 bases of the junction unmatched. Per germline, CDR1 LGHNA and CDR2 YSLEER. The CDR3 here is CASSQVLAGGQDTQYF. The CDR3, as DNA: TGCGCCAGCAGCCAAGTCCTAGCGGGAGGGCAAGATACGCAGTATTTT.

This sequence joins TRBV12-3 or TRBV12-4 and TRBJ1-5; 7 nucleotides agree with TRBD1. V lost 5 bases and J lost 6; bases outside the gene matches: 10. The length of the CDR3 is 15 residues. This CDR3 reads CASSTEIQGSQPQHF. The CDR3 nucleotides are TGTGCCAGCAGTACAGAGATACAGGGGAGTCAGCCCCAGCATTTT.

This chain uses TRBV7-6 with TRBJ2-7, with 7 bases that match TRBD1. Per the germline V gene, CDR1 is SGHVS and CDR2 is FNYEAQ. The CDR3 is 14 residues long. The junction had 2 bases not matched to a gene; V was cut back by 1 base and J by 2 bases. CDR3 residues: CASSLERGPYEQYF. CDR3 DNA sequence: TGTGCCAGCAGCTTAGAGAGGGGGCCCTACGAGCAGTACTTC.

The V call is TRBV20-1, the J call TRBJ1-5; a weak D match, TRBD1 (6 bases). CDR1 DFQATT and CDR2 SNEGSKA come from the germline V gene (reference sequence). This CDR3 comprises 15 residues. The ends were cut back, 1 base at V and 0 bases at J, with 10 bases in the middle. The CDR3 is CSARGQVDSNQPQHF. The CDR3 DNA follows: TGCAGTGCTAGAGGACAGGTCGATAGCAATCAGCCCCAGCATTTT.

This clonotype was counted a single time. This sequence joins TRBV5-1 and TRBJ1-1; no clear D gene. Trimming pared 4 bases from V and 2 bases from J, leaving 9 bases between. In germline, CDR1 is SGHRS, CDR2 YFSETQ. The CDR3 covers 13 residues. The DNA for the CDR3 is TGCGCCAGCAGCCGCAAGTTAAACACTGAAGCTTTCTTT. It codes for CASSRKLNTEAFF. The variable domain in full, with the rest retrieved from reference TRBV5-1 and TRBJ1-1, is KAGVTQTPRYLIKTRGQQVTLSCSPISGHRSVSWYQQTPGQGLQFLFEYFSETQRNKGNFPGRFSGRQFSNSRSEMNVSTLELGDSALYLCASSRKLNTEAFFGQGTRLTVV.

This clonotype was seen more than once but under ten times. CDR3 coding DNA: TGTGCCAGCAGCGGGCGGGCGCCCTTGGAAACTGAAGCTTTCTTT. Amino acids: CASSGRAPLETEAFF. This rearrangement joins TRBV6-1 to TRBJ1-1; D is unresolved. The CDR3 totals 15 residues. With 6 bases removed from V and 5 bases from J, the gap between germline ends came to 19 bases. The germline CDR1 and CDR2 sequences are MNHNS and SASEGT.